Listed below are T cell receptor beta chains from one sample, sequenced in a study of cytomegalovirus exposure and HLA in healthy donors. Generated by immunoSEQ multiplex PCR, the TCRdb table keeps only in-frame clones and is missing some. There are approximately 170,000 clones in the sample; roughly 76% occur only once, and approximately 2.2% lies in the top ten. Sequencing was carried out using PBMCs. The source is a male donor in good health and CMV-seronegative. Each CDR3 is given with its conserved first and last residue. A D gene is named only where the DNA matches it firmly. The size of a clone is reported for some rows only, either as once, few or many, or as a class for expanded clones.

v_gene	d_gene	abundance	j_gene	CDR3aa	CDR3nt
TRBV5-6	.	once	TRBJ1-1	CASSVGSGGRTEAFF	TGTGCCAGCAGCGTTGGGAGCGGGGGACGCACTGAAGCTTTCTTT
TRBV5-6	TRBD1	.	TRBJ2-7	CASSVTAGQGYEQYF	TGTGCCAGCAGCGTCACAGCGGGACAGGGGTACGAGCAGTACTTC
TRBV7-9	.	.	TRBJ1-2	CASSLETGEGYTF	TGTGCCAGCAGCTTAGAGACAGGAGAGGGCTACACCTTC
TRBV19	.	.	TRBJ1-6	CASSLSRQSSYNSPLHF	TGTGCCAGTAGTCTTTCCAGGCAGAGCTCCTATAATTCACCCCTCCACTTT
TRBV11-2	.	.	TRBJ2-1	CASSLGLDNEQFF	TGTGCCAGCAGCTTAGGTCTTGACAATGAGCAGTTCTTC
TRBV5-1	.	few	TRBJ2-5	CASSSRGRETQYF	TGCGCCAGCAGCTCCAGGGGTCGAGAGACCCAGTACTTC
TRBV5-6	.	.	TRBJ2-2	CASTGGSRGDTGELFF	TGTGCCAGCACCGGTGGGTCGCGGGGTGACACCGGGGAGCTGTTTTTT
TRBV5-1	.	.	TRBJ1-4	CASSLVPQGGGGWGLFF	TGCGCCAGCAGCTTGGTTCCACAGGGCGGCGGTGGATGGGGACTGTTTTTT
TRBV27	.	.	TRBJ1-2	CASSLNQDSYGYTF	TGTGCCAGCAGTTTAAACCAGGACTCCTATGGCTACACCTTC
TRBV19	.	.	TRBJ1-1	CASALWGRGRTEAFF	TGTGCCAGTGCTCTATGGGGCAGGGGTAGGACTGAAGCTTTCTTT
TRBV27	TRBD2	.	TRBJ2-5	CASSLGGGARETQYF	TGTGCCAGCAGTTTAGGCGGGGGGGCCCGGGAGACCCAGTACTTC
TRBV6-5	.	.	TRBJ1-3	CASSYSQQAGNTIYF	TGTGCCAGCAGTTACTCTCAGCAGGCTGGAAACACCATATATTTT
TRBV11-2	.	once	TRBJ1-3	CASSLEWASYSGNTIYF	TGTGCCAGCAGCTTAGAATGGGCGTCCTACTCTGGAAACACCATATATTTT
TRBV19	.	.	TRBJ2-7	CASSMGPSRTYEQYF	TGTGCCAGTAGTATGGGCCCTTCTCGGACCTACGAGCAGTACTTC
TRBV11-3	.	.	TRBJ2-2	CASSSQGLDTGELFF	TGTGCCAGCAGCTCGCAGGGGCTGGACACCGGGGAGCTGTTTTTT
TRBV9	.	.	TRBJ1-2	CASSVPTVSNYGYTF	TGTGCCAGCAGCGTACCGACAGTCTCTAACTATGGCTACACCTTC
TRBV27	.	.	TRBJ2-3	CASSLGGVPVSDTQYF	TGTGCCAGCAGTTTAGGCGGGGTCCCGGTCTCAGATACGCAGTATTTT
TRBV5-1	.	.	TRBJ1-6	CASSPGSYNSPLHF	TGCGCCAGCAGTCCCGGGAGCTATAATTCACCCCTCCACTTT
TRBV6-6	.	.	TRBJ2-2	CASSFREGAVTGELFF	TGTGCCAGCAGTTTCCGGGAGGGGGCAGTCACCGGGGAGCTGTTTTTT
TRBV19	.	few	TRBJ1-1	CASSTSSGPNTEAFF	TGTGCCAGTAGTACCTCGAGCGGGCCGAACACTGAAGCTTTCTTT
TRBV6-5	.	.	TRBJ1-3	CASRSPGSGNTIYF	TGTGCCAGCAGAAGCCCGGGCTCTGGAAACACCATATATTTT
TRBV29-1	.	.	TRBJ1-2	CSFSLGGRGGYTF	TGCAGCTTCAGCTTGGGGGGACGAGGCGGCTACACCTTC
TRBV9	.	.	TRBJ2-3	CASSVQGTDTQYF	TGTGCCAGCAGCGTGCAGGGCACAGATACGCAGTATTTT
TRBV5-1	.	.	TRBJ1-2	CASSLDGSDYGYTF	TGCGCCAGCAGCTTGGATGGCTCCGACTATGGCTACACCTTC
TRBV9	.	.	TRBJ1-4	CASSSGHSSNEKLFF	TGTGCCAGCAGCTCAGGACACAGCTCTAATGAAAAACTGTTTTTT
TRBV7-9	.	once	TRBJ2-7	CSSSSHKRQGGSYEQYF	TGTTCCAGCAGCTCCCATAAGCGGCAGGGAGGTTCCTACGAGCAGTACTTC
TRBV19	.	.	TRBJ2-7	CASSIAGVGEQYF	TGTGCCAGTAGTATCGCGGGCGTGGGGGAGCAGTACTTC
TRBV7-9	TRBD1	.	TRBJ1-1	CASSLEGATEAFF	TGTGCCAGCAGCTTGGAGGGGGCAACTGAAGCTTTCTTT
TRBV18	TRBD1	.	TRBJ2-7	CASSPSGTGRREQYF	TGTGCCAGCTCACCTTCCGGGACAGGGAGGAGGGAGCAGTACTTC
TRBV25-1	TRBD2	.	TRBJ2-2	CASSESGGASTGELFF	TGTGCCAGCAGTGAAAGCGGGGGGGCGAGCACCGGGGAGCTGTTTTTT
TRBV15	.	.	TRBJ1-5	CATSPGGARDGNQPQHF	TGTGCCACCAGCCCTGGGGGCGCCCGGGATGGCAATCAGCCCCAGCATTTT
TRBV2	.	.	TRBJ1-2	CASSDDQGVGYTF	TGTGCCAGCAGTGACGATCAGGGCGTCGGCTACACCTTC
TRBV6-1	TRBD2	.	TRBJ2-2	CASSEALAGVNTGELFF	TGTGCCAGCAGTGAAGCGCTAGCGGGAGTGAACACCGGGGAGCTGTTTTTT
TRBV6-6	TRBD2	.	TRBJ2-1	CASSSPGLAAYNEQFF	TGTGCCAGCAGTTCCCCGGGACTAGCGGCCTACAATGAGCAGTTCTTC
TRBV6-5	.	.	TRBJ1-1	CASSPREVQNTEAFF	TGTGCCAGCAGTCCCAGGGAGGTCCAGAACACTGAAGCTTTCTTT
TRBV5-1	.	.	TRBJ2-7	CASSLTGHGAYEQYF	TGCGCCAGCAGCTTGACAGGACACGGAGCCTACGAGCAGTACTTC
TRBV4-1	.	.	TRBJ1-1	CASSQGTQNTMNTEAFF	TGCGCCAGCAGCCAAGGCACACAGAACACCATGAACACTGAAGCTTTCTTT
TRBV7-9	TRBD1	.	TRBJ2-7	CASSFGQGSYEQYF	TGTGCCAGCAGCTTTGGACAGGGTTCCTACGAGCAGTACTTC
TRBV6-6	.	.	TRBJ2-7	CASSSDWTYEQYF	TGTGCCAGCAGTTCGGACTGGACCTACGAGCAGTACTTC
TRBV6-6	.	.	TRBJ1-1	CATEYGQRNTEAFF	TGTGCCACCGAATACGGACAGAGGAACACTGAAGCTTTCTTT
TRBV5-4	.	.	TRBJ2-2	CASSTDRSANTGELFF	TGTGCCAGCAGTACCGACAGGAGCGCGAACACCGGGGAGCTGTTTTTT
TRBV11-2	.	.	TRBJ2-2	CASSRSGGYTGELFF	TGTGCCAGCAGCCGGAGCGGCGGGTATACCGGGGAGCTGTTTTTT
TRBV30	.	.	TRBJ2-2	CAWSLPGNTGELFF	TGTGCCTGGAGTCTCCCAGGGAACACCGGGGAGCTGTTTTTT
TRBV5-1	.	.	TRBJ2-2	CATKYQVDTGELFF	TGCGCCACCAAGTACCAGGTGGACACCGGGGAGCTGTTTTTT
TRBV5-6	.	.	TRBJ2-5	CASSLTQVGETQYF	TGTGCCAGCAGCTTGACACAGGTAGGGGAGACCCAGTACTTC
TRBV27	TRBD1	.	TRBJ2-3	CASSSPGTGDTQYF	TGTGCCAGCAGTTCTCCCGGGACAGGGGATACGCAGTATTTT
TRBV18	.	once	TRBJ2-4	CASSPQGYENIQYF	TGTGCCAGCTCACCACAGGGGTATGAAAACATTCAGTACTTC
TRBV2	.	.	TRBJ1-2	CASSIVGDYGYTF	TGTGCCAGCAGTATCGTCGGGGACTATGGCTACACCTTC
TRBV5-1	TRBD1	.	TRBJ2-5	CASSFQLSRTGDQETQYF	TGCGCCAGCAGCTTCCAGCTTTCCCGGACAGGGGACCAAGAGACCCAGTACTTC
TRBV5-5	.	.	TRBJ2-1	CASSLGHNYNEQFF	TGTGCCAGCAGCTTGGGACATAATTACAATGAGCAGTTCTTC
TRBV7-9	.	once	TRBJ2-7	CASSLWNSRANYEQYF	TGTGCCAGCAGCTTATGGAACAGTCGAGCTAACTACGAGCAGTACTTC
TRBV6-5	TRBD1	.	TRBJ1-1	CASRGQGAMNTEAFF	TGTGCCAGCAGGGGACAGGGAGCTATGAACACTGAAGCTTTCTTT
TRBV5-1	.	.	TRBJ1-1	CASSLSWSSPKAFF	TGTGCCAGCAGCTTGAGTTGGAGCTCCCCTAAAGCTTTCTTT
TRBV6-1	.	.	TRBJ1-1	CASSVPATDTEAFF	TGTGCCAGCAGTGTACCAGCGACTGACACTGAAGCTTTCTTT
TRBV19	.	.	TRBJ2-1	CASSPLGGRSAGLRHEQFF	TGTGCCAGTAGCCCCTTAGGGGGCCGGTCAGCGGGCCTCAGGCATGAGCAGTTCTTC